The 7 T cell receptor beta chains in this list originate from one sample, sequenced in a study of blood T cell repertoires in COVID-19. Only in-frame clones appear in the TCRdb table, and some are missing; sequencing was by immunoSEQ multiplex PCR. This sample has some 200,000 clones, with 85% to 90% found just once. Sequenced input: peripheral blood. The source of these receptors is a woman aged 55-69 years with COVID-19, enrolled during active disease.

The chain has TRBV5-1 and TRBJ1-4, with 8 bases fitting TRBD1. CDR1 and CDR2 from the germline V gene are SGHRS and YFSETQ. The CDR3 loop spans 14 amino acids. J lost 8 bases, V lost 4 bases, and 7 bases had no gene match. CDR3 DNA: TGCGCCAGCAGCACGGACAGGGCGGGGGAAAAACTGTTTTTT. Protein: CASSTDRAGEKLFF.

The chain combines TRBV7-6 with TRBJ2-5; 7 nucleotides agree with TRBD2. Germline V gene lookup returns CDR1 SGHVS and CDR2 FNYEAQ. The CDR3 has 16 amino acids. V lost 3 bases and J lost 7; bases outside the gene matches: 14. DNA of the CDR3: TGTGCCAGCAGCTTGAGGAGCGGGGCCCCAGTAGGGACCCAGTACTTC. It yields the protein CASSLRSGAPVGTQYF.

This chain connects TRBV6-5 to TRBJ1-5; possibly TRBD1 for D (6 bases). The CDR3 has 14 residues. CDR1 is MNHEY and CDR2 is SVGAGI in the germline V gene. V lost 6 bases and J lost 8, with 17 bases in between. This CDR3 reads CASRGSGVLEPQHF. CDR3 in DNA: TGTGCCAGCAGGGGTTCAGGGGTTTTAGAGCCCCAGCATTTT.

This chain uses TRBV24-1 with TRBJ1-2; 10 bases fit TRBD1. The CDR3 has 15 residues. CDR1 and CDR2 (germline): KGHDR, SFDVKD. J was trimmed by 3 bases and V by 10 bases; bases with no gene match: 10. CDR3 coding DNA: TGTGCCACGAACGGCCGGGACAGGGGTGACTATGGCTACACCTTC. Encoded protein: CATNGRDRGDYGYTF.

The chain carries TRBV2 and TRBJ2-6; 10 bases are a match to TRBD1. The CDR3 has 16 amino acids. Germline CDR1 is SNHLY and CDR2 is FYNNEI. Losses at the gene ends were 6 bases for V and 3 bases for J; bases not matched to a gene: 5. CDR3 coding DNA: TGTGCCAGCAGCGTGGACAGGGGGTTTGGGGCCAACGTCCTGACTTTC. Its protein is CASSVDRGFGANVLTF.

The chain has TRBV27 and TRBJ1-2; 9 positions agree with TRBD1. Germline lookup yields CDR1 MNHEY and CDR2 SMNVEV (reference sequence). Trimming removed 3 bases from V and 4 bases from J; junction bases left unmatched: 9. The length of the CDR3 is 16 residues. CDR3 region: CASSFQQGALLYGYTF. CDR3 nucleotide sequence: TGTGCCAGCAGTTTCCAACAGGGGGCGCTTCTCTATGGCTACACCTTC.

The chain recombines TRBV11-3 with TRBJ2-1; 9 bases map to TRBD1. The CDR3 sequence is 16 residues long. Germline assignment: CDR1 SGHNT and CDR2 YENEEA. V was clipped by 5 bases and J by 0 bases; unmatched bases: 5. In DNA, the CDR3 is TGTGCCAGCAGCATTCGACAGGGGGGCTCCTACAATGAGCAGTTCTTC. It yields the protein CASSIRQGGSYNEQFF.